This T cell receptor (beta chain) was identified during a study of cytomegalovirus exposure and HLA in healthy donors. Study-wide points: Earlier results showed most TCR beta V segments being productive about 87% or about 30% of the time. The likely explanation for a cluster of highly shared sequence variants was sequencing artifact. The study put 150 to 200 TCR beta chains on its list as cytomegalovirus-associated. Accurate prediction of HLA-A and HLA-B alleles (for most subjects) was reportedly achieved from TCR beta sequences.

CDR3 length: 16 residues. With 0 bases clipped from V and 4 bases from J, the junction kept 2 bases outside the gene matches. In germline, CDR1 is LGHNA, CDR2 YSLEER. Turning to this clone: Its antigen is still unknown.

The PCR ran on 60 Vbeta and 13 Jbeta primers. Assay: immunoSEQ multiplex PCR; the TCRdb copy retains only in-frame clones and omits some. The sample lists about 130,000 clones, more than 70% seen once, with approximately 1.1% in the top ten. The sample was PBMCs. This chain connects TRBV4-3 to TRBJ2-3, with 12 bases aligning to TRBD2. This clonotype was sampled from a male donor in good health and CMV-seronegative. The CDR3 region is CASSQETSGGADTQYF. DNA for the CDR3: TGCGCCAGCAGCCAAGAGACTAGCGGGGGCGCAGATACGCAGTATTTT.